The T cell receptor (beta chain) described here comes from a study of cytomegalovirus exposure and HLA in healthy donors. Primers: 60 Vbeta forward and 13 Jbeta reverse. Authors' methods: Roughly 11 million shared chains were among the approximately 80 million unique TCR beta chains that a later analysis counted. Data came from immunoSEQ multiplex PCR; TCRdb stores just in-frame clones and leaves some out. D and trimming were read from the DNA, whereas the V and J calls and clone size are those reported in that table. The sample holds 120,000 to 150,000 clones, 70% seen once. This CDR3 is built from 18 residues. V lost 1 base and J lost 4; bases outside the gene matches: 11. CDR1 is MGHRA, CDR2 YSYEKL, per germline. Note on this clone: Its antigen is unidentified.

Study results and caveats: Earlier results showed most TCR beta V segments being productive about 87% or about 30% of the time. Per published reports, the classifier diagnosed cytomegalovirus status with high specificity and sensitivity. Accurate predictions that matched the HLA-A and HLA-B alleles of most subjects were reportedly made from TCR beta sequences.

Sequences were obtained from PBMCs. The V call is TRBV4-1, the J call TRBJ2-2, with 8 bases fitting TRBD2. This clonotype originated in a woman under 40 in good health and CMV-seronegative. The CDR3 DNA is TGCGCCAGCAGCCAAGTTCCCGGGGGGGGACTGCTCACCGGGGAGCTGTTTTTT. Its protein is CASSQVPGGGLLTGELFF.